This T cell receptor beta chain was sequenced in a study of OX40 agonist ivuxolimab in advanced cancers. On the study more broadly: Ivuxolimab, an agonistic anti-OX40 (CD134) antibody, was given to patients. Patients achieving partial responses numbered three: one hepatocellular carcinoma case and two cutaneous melanoma cases.

Method: immunoSEQ multiplex PCR; TCRdb's copy keeps in-frame clones and lacks some. Found here are about 79,000 clones, approximately 92% of them singletons; the top ten hold nearly 0.55%. This clonotype was obtained from an adult with an advanced solid tumor such as melanoma, head and neck, liver or kidney cancer. Here the sequenced sample was CD4+ or CD8+ T cells sorted from blood, taken in a trial of the OX40 agonist ivuxolimab.

This CDR3 is CASSLEAGNYNEQFF. In DNA, the CDR3 is TGCGCCAGCAGCTTGGAGGCAGGGAATTACAATGAGCAGTTCTTC. The V call is TRBV5-1, the J call TRBJ2-1, with D perhaps TRBD1 (5 bases). CDR3 size: 15 residues. With 0 bases removed from V and 4 bases from J, the gap between germline ends came to 11 bases. Germline values: CDR1 SGHRS, CDR2 YFSETQ.